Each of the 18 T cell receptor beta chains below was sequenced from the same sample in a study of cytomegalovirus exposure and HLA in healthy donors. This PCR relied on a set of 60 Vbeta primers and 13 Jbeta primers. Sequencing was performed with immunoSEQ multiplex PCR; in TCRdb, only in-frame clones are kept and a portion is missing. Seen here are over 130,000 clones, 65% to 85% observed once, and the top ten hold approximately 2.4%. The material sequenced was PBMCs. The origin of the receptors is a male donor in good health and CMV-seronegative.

In DNA, the CDR3 is TGTGCCTGGGATCTAGCGGGAGGCCCCTACAATGAGCAGTTCTTC. This translates into CAWDLAGGPYNEQFF. The chain couples TRBV30 to TRBJ2-1; 11 nucleotides line up with TRBD2. CDR1 is GTSNPN and CDR2 is SVGIG in the germline V gene (reference sequence). CDR3 length: 15 residues. Germline trimming cut 5 bases from V and 2 bases from J; bases unmatched to any gene: 5.

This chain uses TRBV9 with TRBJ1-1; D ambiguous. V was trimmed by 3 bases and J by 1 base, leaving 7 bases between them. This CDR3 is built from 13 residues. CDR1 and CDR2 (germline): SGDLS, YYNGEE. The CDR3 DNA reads TGTGCCAGCAGCGGGGCTCGGAACACTGAAGCTTTCTTT. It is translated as CASSGARNTEAFF.

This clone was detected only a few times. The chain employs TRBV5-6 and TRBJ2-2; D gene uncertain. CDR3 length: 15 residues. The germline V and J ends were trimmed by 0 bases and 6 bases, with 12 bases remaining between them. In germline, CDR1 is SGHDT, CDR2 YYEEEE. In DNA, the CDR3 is TGTGCCAGCAGCTTGGTGCGATGGTATCCCGGGGAGCTGTTTTTT. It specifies CASSLVRWYPGELFF.

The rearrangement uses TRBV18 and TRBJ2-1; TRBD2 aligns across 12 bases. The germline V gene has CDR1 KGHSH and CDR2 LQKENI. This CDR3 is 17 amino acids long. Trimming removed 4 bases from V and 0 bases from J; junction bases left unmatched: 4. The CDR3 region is CASSLGTSGHSYNEQFF. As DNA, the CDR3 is TGTGCCAGCTCACTTGGGACTAGCGGGCACTCCTACAATGAGCAGTTCTTC.

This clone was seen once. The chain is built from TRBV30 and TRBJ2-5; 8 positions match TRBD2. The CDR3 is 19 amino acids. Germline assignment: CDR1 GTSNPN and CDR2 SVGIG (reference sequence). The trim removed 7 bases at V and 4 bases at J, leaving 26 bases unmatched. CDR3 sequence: CAYQIGWGAPRAGVETQYF. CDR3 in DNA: TGTGCCTACCAGATTGGGTGGGGGGCGCCACGAGCGGGAGTAGAGACCCAGTACTTC. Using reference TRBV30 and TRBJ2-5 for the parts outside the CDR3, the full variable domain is SQTIHQWPATLVQPVGSPLSLECTVEGTSNPNLYWYRQAAGRGLQLLFYSVGIGQISSEVPQNLSASRPQDRQFILSSKKLLLSDSGFYLCAYQIGWGAPRAGVETQYFGPGTRLLVL.

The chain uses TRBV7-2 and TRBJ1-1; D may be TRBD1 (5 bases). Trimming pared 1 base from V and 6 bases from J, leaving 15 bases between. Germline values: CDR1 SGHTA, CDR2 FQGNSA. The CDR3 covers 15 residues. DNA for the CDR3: TGTGCCAGCAGCTTAGACGCCGGGGGGATGCCTGAAGCTTTCTTT. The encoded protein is CASSLDAGGMPEAFF.

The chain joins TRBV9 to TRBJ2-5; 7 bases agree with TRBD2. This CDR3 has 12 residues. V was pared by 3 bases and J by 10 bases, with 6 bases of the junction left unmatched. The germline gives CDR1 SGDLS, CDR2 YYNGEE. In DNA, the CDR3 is TGTGCCAGCAGCGCAGACGGGAGGCTCCAGTACTTC. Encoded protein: CASSADGRLQYF.

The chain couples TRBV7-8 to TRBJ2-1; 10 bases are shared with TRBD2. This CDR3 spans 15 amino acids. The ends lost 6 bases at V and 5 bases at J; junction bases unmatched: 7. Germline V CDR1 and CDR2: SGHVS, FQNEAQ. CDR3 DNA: TGTGCCAGCAGACCAAGCGGGAGGGTGAACAATGAGCAGTTCTTC. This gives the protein CASRPSGRVNNEQFF. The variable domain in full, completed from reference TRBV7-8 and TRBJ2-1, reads GAGVSQSPRYKVAKRGQDVALRCDPISGHVSLFWYQQALGQGPEFLTYFQNEAQLDKSGLPSDRFFAERPEGSVSTLKIQRTQQEDSAVYLCASRPSGRVNNEQFFGPGTRLTVL.

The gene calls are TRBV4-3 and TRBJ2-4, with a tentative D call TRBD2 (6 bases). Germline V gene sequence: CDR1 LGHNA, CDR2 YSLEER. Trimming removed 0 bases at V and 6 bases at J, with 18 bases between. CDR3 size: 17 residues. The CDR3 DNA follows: TGCGCCAGCAGCCAAGAAGGCGGAGGGCTTTTTAGAAACATTCAGTACTTC. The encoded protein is CASSQEGGGLFRNIQYF.

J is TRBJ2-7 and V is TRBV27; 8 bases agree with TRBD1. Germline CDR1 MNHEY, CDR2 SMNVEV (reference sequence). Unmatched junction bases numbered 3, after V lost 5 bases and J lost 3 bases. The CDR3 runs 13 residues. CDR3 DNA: TGTGCCAGCAGTGTAACAGGGGGCTACGAGCAGTACTTC. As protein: CASSVTGGYEQYF.

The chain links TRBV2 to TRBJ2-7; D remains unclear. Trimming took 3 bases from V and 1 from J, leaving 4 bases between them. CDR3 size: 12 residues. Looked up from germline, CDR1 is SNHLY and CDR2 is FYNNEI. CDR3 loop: CASSERSYEQYF. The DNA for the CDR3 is TGTGCCAGCAGTGAGAGGTCCTACGAGCAGTACTTC.

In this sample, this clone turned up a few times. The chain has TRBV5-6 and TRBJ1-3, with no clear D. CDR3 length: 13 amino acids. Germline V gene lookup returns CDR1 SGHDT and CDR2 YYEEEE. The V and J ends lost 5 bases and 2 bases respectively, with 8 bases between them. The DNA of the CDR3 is TGTGCCAGCAGAGTGCAGGCTGGAAACACCATATATTTT. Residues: CASRVQAGNTIYF.

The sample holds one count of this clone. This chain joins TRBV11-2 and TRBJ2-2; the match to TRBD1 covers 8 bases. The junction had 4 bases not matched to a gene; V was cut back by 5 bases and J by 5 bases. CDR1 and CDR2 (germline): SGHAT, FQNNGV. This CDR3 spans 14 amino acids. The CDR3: CASSPDRGTGELFF. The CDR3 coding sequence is TGTGCCAGCAGCCCCGACAGGGGTACCGGGGAGCTGTTTTTT.

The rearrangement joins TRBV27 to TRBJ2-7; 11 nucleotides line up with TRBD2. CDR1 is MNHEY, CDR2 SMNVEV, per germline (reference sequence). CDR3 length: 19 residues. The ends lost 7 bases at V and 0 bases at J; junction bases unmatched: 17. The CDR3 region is CASKGLVTGLAGPSYEQYF. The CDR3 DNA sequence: TGTGCCAGCAAGGGGCTAGTTACTGGACTAGCGGGTCCCTCCTACGAGCAGTACTTC.

The CDR3 loop reads CASSLFRTDANTGELFF. The CDR3 bases are TGTGCCAGCAGTTTATTTCGGACAGATGCGAACACCGGGGAGCTGTTTTTT. The rearrangement links TRBV27 to TRBJ2-2; the D gene is possibly TRBD1 (6 bases). V was pared by 1 base and J by 0 bases, with 12 bases between. The CDR3 length is 17 residues. Germline V gives CDR1 MNHEY, CDR2 SMNVEV (reference sequence).

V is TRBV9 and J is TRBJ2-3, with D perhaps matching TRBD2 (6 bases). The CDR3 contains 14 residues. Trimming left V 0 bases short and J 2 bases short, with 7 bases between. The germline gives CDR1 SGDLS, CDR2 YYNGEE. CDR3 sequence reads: CASSVERATDTQYF. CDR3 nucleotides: TGTGCCAGCAGCGTAGAGCGGGCCACAGATACGCAGTATTTT.

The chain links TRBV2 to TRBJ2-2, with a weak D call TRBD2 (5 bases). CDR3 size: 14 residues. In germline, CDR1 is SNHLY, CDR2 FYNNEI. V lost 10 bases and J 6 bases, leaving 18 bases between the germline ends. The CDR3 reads CATGGGEKAGELFF. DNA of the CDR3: TGTGCCACAGGAGGTGGGGAGAAGGCCGGGGAGCTGTTTTTT.

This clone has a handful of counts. The CDR3 here is CASSLVAGTVMSYNEQFF. The CDR3, as DNA: TGTGCCAGCAGCTTAGTCGCGGGGACGGTTATGTCCTACAATGAGCAGTTCTTC. The chain employs TRBV7-8 and TRBJ2-1; possibly TRBD2 for D (6 bases). In germline, CDR1 is SGHVS, CDR2 FQNEAQ. V dropped 1 base and J dropped 1 base, with 17 bases sitting between them. The CDR3 has 18 residues.